One TCR beta chain is described in this entry. Produced via immunoSEQ multiplex PCR; TCRdb's table is partial and in-frame only. This repertoire shows about 400,000 clones, roughly 90% found once; its top ten account for around 0.95%. The CDR3 totals 14 residues. Trimming left V 1 base short and J 3 bases short, with 7 bases between. Germline loops: CDR1 SEHNR, CDR2 FQNEAQ (reference sequence). This sample was included in a study of blood T cell repertoires in COVID-19. Those who participated ranged in age from roughly 18 to 90 years and resided in 20 to 30 US areas. The clonotype comes from a woman aged 30 to 39 with acute COVID-19. V is TRBV7-9 and J is TRBJ1-5; D is unresolved. The sequenced material came from PBMCs or T cells enriched from blood (not recorded which). CDR3 region: CASSLGGPNQPQHF. Written as DNA, the CDR3 is TGTGCCAGCAGCTTAGGAGGCCCCAATCAGCCCCAGCATTTT.